The sequence of this T cell receptor beta chain was determined in a study of T cell clones after liver transplantation. Across the whole study: Immunosuppression withdrawal was tried within 2 years after liver transplantation in this trial. Patients counted as tolerant after at least one year off all immunosuppression, enzymes not exceeding twice normal. TCRbeta sequencing after a pre-transplant mixed lymphocyte reaction identified graft-donor-reactive clones, later tracked in post-transplant blood.

Details on this clone: Antigen: not known.

The CDR3 is made up of 13 amino acids. Germline V gene data show CDR1 as MDHEN and CDR2 as SYDVKM. With V trimmed by 5 bases and J by 3 bases, 3 bases remained unmatched. TCRdb keeps only in-frame clones here, not all; method: immunoSEQ multiplex PCR. The sample contains 93,000 or so clones, around four fifths of which appear only once. The study's findings and limits: A significant post-transplant drop in circulating graft-donor-reactive CD4 TCRbeta sequences occurred in most of the 8 subjects.

Material: CD4+ T cells from blood, obtained 45 to 50 months after liver transplant. This chain connects TRBV28 to TRBJ2-7; 8 bases match TRBD1. This receptor was identified in a human patient who received a liver transplant. Some of the T cells might come from the graft donor. The CDR3 DNA follows: TGTGCCAGCAGTACAGGGGGGTTCTACGAGCAGTACTTC. Its translation: CASSTGGFYEQYF.